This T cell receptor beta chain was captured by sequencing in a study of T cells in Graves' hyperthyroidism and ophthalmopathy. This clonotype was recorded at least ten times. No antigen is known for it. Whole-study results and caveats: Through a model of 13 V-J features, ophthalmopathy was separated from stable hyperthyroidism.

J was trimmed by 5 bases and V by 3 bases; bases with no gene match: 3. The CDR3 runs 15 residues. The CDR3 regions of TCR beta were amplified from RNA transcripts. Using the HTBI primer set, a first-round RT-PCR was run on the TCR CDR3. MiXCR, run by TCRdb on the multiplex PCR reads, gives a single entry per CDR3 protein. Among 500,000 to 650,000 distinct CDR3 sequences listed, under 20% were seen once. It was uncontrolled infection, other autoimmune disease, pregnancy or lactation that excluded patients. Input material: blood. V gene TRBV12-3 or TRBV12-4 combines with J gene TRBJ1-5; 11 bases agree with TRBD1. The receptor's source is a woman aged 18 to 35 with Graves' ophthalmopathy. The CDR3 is CASSFGTGGYQPQHF. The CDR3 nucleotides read TGTGCCAGCAGTTTTGGGACAGGGGGATATCAGCCCCAGCATTTT.